This is a list of T cell receptor beta chains from one sample in a study of blood T cell repertoires in COVID-19. Sequencing used immunoSEQ multiplex PCR; TCRdb keeps in-frame clones, though not all of them. The data hold a few hundred thousand clones, with about 87% observed a single time. The sample comprised PBMCs or T cells enriched from blood (not recorded which). Receptor source: a woman aged 45-59 years who had recovered from COVID-19. Both conserved end residues are trimmed from each CDR3. Fields, in order: V gene, CDR3 protein.

>TRBV7-6
ASSPGAGNYNEQF
>TRBV15
ATSREGTGFYGYT
>TRBV3-1/TRBV3-2
ASSQVPGDTQY
>TRBV28
ASRTTGVGELF
>TRBV14
ASSQITGSFKQF
>TRBV11-2
ASRRQGGSPLH
>TRBV20-1
SASADLANTGELF
>TRBV27
ASSSHGGASGSNEQF
>TRBV25-1
ASSGTGKAF
>TRBV10-3
AISERDRGDYGYT
>TRBV27
ASSLSHSPAFNSPLH
>TRBV20-1
SASWGGSLRLAGGTRGQETQY
>TRBV28
ASSPLDRGREQY
>TRBV30
AWSPGQGIGTEAF
>TRBV6-2/TRBV6-3
ASSYSGTLNTGELF
>TRBV3-1/TRBV3-2
ASGQTGASNQPQH
>TRBV4-3
ASSQMVWGQSPVNNEQF
>TRBV30
AWSVRAGGEQY
>TRBV19
ASSLRDRNEKLF
>TRBV19
ASSVTSWNEQY
>TRBV5-4
ASSTRTSFGEQY
>TRBV25-1
ASSEGGSYKTTDTQY
>TRBV7-2
ASSQIRKTGGNYGYT
>TRBV28
ASSLFPGTGLDGYT
>TRBV15
ATSRGTGSEKLF
>TRBV7-2
ASSLDTSNQPQH
>TRBV6-5
ASSQAKTNYGYT
>TRBV28
ASSYTHGGRGQY
>TRBV7-2
ASSKRDRAYGYT
>TRBV5-5
ASSPRGAIMNTEAF
>TRBV28
ASTKQGSQY
>TRBV28
ASSFDQPQH
>TRBV11-3
ASSPGRGSTDTQY
>TRBV28
ASSEGTVEGKLF
>TRBV28
ASTFWTPTNQPQH
>TRBV18
ASSGGQVDLFYDNSPLH
>TRBV7-9
ASSQAARPYNSPLH
>TRBV28
ASSFPGLAGGRDTQY
>TRBV28
ASSSLPERGYT
>TRBV28
ASSRREVAKNIQY
>TRBV5-1
ASSARTGGREGSSNTIY
>TRBV19
ASSMVAGSPRYEQY
>TRBV5-1
ASSPGTGKNQPQH
>TRBV5-5
ASSAILTSGRDEQF
>TRBV11-2
ASSLDRGRETQY
>TRBV19
ASHRTSGRGEQF
>TRBV7-9
ASRKAGARGNEQF
>TRBV27
ASKPQVFGSPLH
>TRBV10-3
AISGNRVDEQY
>TRBV27
ASSLESPGVQDGGYT
>TRBV7-3
ASSAQDDTGELF
>TRBV7-6
ASSLATSGGNEQF
>TRBV5-1
ASSLDRVGETQY
>TRBV28
ASRDSSSYNEQF
>TRBV9
ASSQGDSYNSPLH
>TRBV7-9
ASSRREVAIEQY
>TRBV11-2
ASRSIVGRGATYEQY